The 32 T cell receptor beta chains given below trace back to one sample, sequenced in a study of T cells in tumors after PD-1 blockade. TCRdb's table, derived via immunoSEQ multiplex PCR, lists solely in-frame clones and lacks some. There are some 66,000 clones in the sample; approximately 79% occur only once, and approximately 4.5% lies in the top ten. This sample comprised PBMCs, obtained after anti-PD-1 treatment. The receptors shown here come from a human donor with basal cell carcinoma.

This clone was recorded a few times. The chain combines TRBV25-1 with TRBJ1-1; D is ambiguous. Trimming pared 8 bases from V and 2 bases from J, leaving 15 bases between. Germline CDR1 reads MGHDK; CDR2 reads SYGVNS. The length of the CDR3 is 14 residues. CDR3 sequence (DNA): TGTGCCAGCCTCAGCAGTTCGTCTAACACTGAAGCTTTCTTT. Translating it yields CASLSSSSNTEAFF.

This clone was detected only once. CDR3 protein: CASSVVGGSYNEQFF. CDR3 sequence (DNA): TGTGCCAGCAGCGTGGTGGGGGGCTCCTACAATGAGCAGTTCTTC. V usage is TRBV9 and J usage is TRBJ2-1, with D tentatively TRBD2 (6 bases). The CDR3 is 15 amino acids. CDR1 and CDR2 from the germline V gene are SGDLS and YYNGEE. Trimming took 2 bases from V and 0 from J, leaving 9 bases between them.

V is TRBV5-1 and J is TRBJ1-1; D is unclear. Looked up from germline, CDR1 is SGHRS and CDR2 is YFSETQ. The CDR3 sequence is 13 residues long. V was trimmed by 4 bases and J by 3 bases, leaving 10 bases between them. The CDR3 is CASSPTRDTEAFF. CDR3 DNA sequence: TGCGCCAGCAGCCCAACCCGGGACACTGAAGCTTTCTTT.

This clone occurred once. This rearrangement joins TRBV21-1 to TRBJ2-1; the tabulated D call, TRBD1, remains unverified against the DNA. TRBV21-1 is a documented pseudogene. The CDR3 length is 12 residues. The CDR3 nucleotides read TGTGCCAGCAGCAAATGGCACAATGAGCAGTTCTTC. Its translation is CASSKWHNEQFF.

The rearrangement joins TRBV5-1 to TRBJ1-2, with 9 bases fitting TRBD1. The CDR3 spans 15 residues. Germline CDR1 and CDR2: SGHRS and YFSETQ. The V and J ends lost 4 bases and 2 bases, in that order; junction bases with no gene match: 6. The CDR3 reads CASSPGGQGNYGYTF. CDR3 bases: TGCGCCAGCAGCCCGGGGGGACAGGGAAACTATGGCTACACCTTC. Looking up the rest from reference TRBV5-1 and TRBJ1-2 gives the full variable domain: KAGVTQTPRYLIKTRGQQVTLSCSPISGHRSVSWYQQTPGQGLQFLFEYFSETQRNKGNFPGRFSGRQFSNSRSEMNVSTLELGDSALYLCASSPGGQGNYGYTFGSGTRLTVV.

Regarding this clone: Other DNA sequences in this specimen translate into the identical CDR3. The rearrangement links TRBV6-4 to TRBJ1-2, with 9 bases matching TRBD1. Germline V gene lookup returns CDR1 MRHNA and CDR2 SNTAGT. J gave up 4 bases and V 6 bases, and 3 bases lay outside the gene matches. This CDR3 comprises 13 residues. CDR3 in DNA: TGTGCCAGCAGCGCGGGACAGGGCTATGGCTACACCTTC. Translation: CASSAGQGYGYTF.

The chain couples TRBV6-6 to TRBJ1-2; D remains ambiguous. V was cut by 2 bases and J by 8 bases, with 9 bases left in between. The CDR3 totals 12 residues. Germline V gene lookup returns CDR1 MNHNY and CDR2 SVGAGI (reference sequence). The CDR3 sequence is CASSYGQLGYTF. CDR3 bases: TGTGCCAGCAGTTACGGCCAGTTGGGCTACACCTTC.

CDR3 coding DNA: TGTGCCAGCAGCTTCGGGCAGCGGGGCTACACCTTC. Protein: CASSFGQRGYTF. The V call is TRBV5-6, the J call TRBJ1-2; D remains unclear. Trimming took 2 bases from V and 8 from J, leaving 10 bases between them. Germline CDR1 and CDR2: SGHDT and YYEEEE. This CDR3 is 12 amino acids long.

V and J are TRBV19 and TRBJ2-1; possibly TRBD2 for D (6 bases). The germline CDR1 and CDR2 sequences are LNHDA and SQIVND (reference sequence). The ends were cut back, 5 bases at V and 6 bases at J, with 11 bases in the middle. This CDR3 comprises 13 residues. The CDR3 nucleotides read TGTGCCAGTAGTTGGACTATCCCCAATGAGCAGTTCTTC. This translates into CASSWTIPNEQFF.

The chain uses TRBV27 and TRBJ2-7; 11 nucleotides match TRBD2. The V gene end was trimmed by 3 bases and the J gene end by 2 bases; junction bases not matched to a gene: 6. This CDR3 spans 16 amino acids. Germline CDR1 reads MNHEY; CDR2 reads SMNVEV (reference sequence). The CDR3 region is CASSLPPLAGAYEQYF. In DNA form, the CDR3 reads TGTGCCAGCAGTTTGCCCCCACTAGCGGGGGCCTACGAGCAGTACTTC.

There are a few counts of this clone. This chain joins TRBV3-1 (or the pseudogene TRBV3-2) and TRBJ1-5, with a possible D match to TRBD1 (6 bases). Germline CDR1 and CDR2: LGHDT and YNNKEL (reference sequence). The CDR3 sequence is 15 residues long. The V gene lost 1 base and the J gene lost 2 bases, with 9 bases spanning the gap. The CDR3 protein is CASSQGRGGNQPQHF. The CDR3 bases are TGTGCCAGCAGCCAAGGCAGGGGAGGCAATCAGCCCCAGCATTTT.

The gene calls are TRBV3-1 (or the pseudogene TRBV3-2) and TRBJ2-7; D not resolved. The CDR3 runs to 15 residues. Germline CDR1 is LGHDT and CDR2 is YNNKEL (reference sequence). The germline V and J ends were trimmed by 6 bases and 4 bases, with 19 bases remaining between them. The CDR3 nucleotides are TGTGCCAGCAGTCCACTGGGCCAGCTGTCTTACGAGCAGTACTTC. It translates to CASSPLGQLSYEQYF.

The chain recombines TRBV7-9 with TRBJ2-3, with D possibly called TRBD1 or TRBD2 (5 bases each). The CDR3 has 16 amino acids. The V end was cut by 3 bases, the J end by 2 bases, with 15 bases between. CDR1 is SEHNR and CDR2 is FQNEAQ in the germline V gene (reference sequence). The CDR3 protein is CASSLGTEVYTDTQYF. CDR3 in DNA: TGTGCCAGCAGCTTGGGGACGGAGGTTTACACAGATACGCAGTATTTT.

V is TRBV2 and J is TRBJ1-1; a possible D gene is TRBD1 (5 bases). This CDR3 spans 13 amino acids. The V end lost 2 bases, the J end lost 6 bases, and 10 bases lay between the germline ends. Germline V lookup: CDR1 SNHLY, CDR2 FYNNEI. The CDR3 here is CASSERGPSEAFF. In DNA form, the CDR3 reads TGTGCCAGCAGTGAAAGGGGACCCTCTGAAGCTTTCTTT.

The gene calls are TRBV4-1 and TRBJ2-1; D gene unclear. Germline V CDR1 and CDR2: MGHRA, YSYEKL. The CDR3 has 16 residues. The V gene lost 2 bases and the J gene lost 6 bases, with 17 bases spanning the gap. The CDR3 here is CASSQPDTKPLNEQFF. The CDR3 DNA reads TGCGCCAGCAGCCAACCCGATACCAAACCTCTCAATGAGCAGTTCTTC.

This clone was detected a few times. V gene TRBV6-1 combines with J gene TRBJ1-6; D perhaps matches TRBD1 (6 bases). CDR3 length: 18 residues. V was shortened by 1 base and J by 0 bases, with 13 bases between the two germline ends. The germline CDR1 and CDR2 sequences are MNHNS and SASEGT. CDR3 region: CASSEDFGQSSYNSPLHF. CDR3 nucleotide sequence: TGTGCCAGCAGTGAAGATTTTGGACAGAGCTCCTATAATTCACCCCTCCACTTT.

The genes are TRBV19 and TRBJ2-2, with a weak D call TRBD2 (7 bases). Trimming stripped 6 bases from V and 6 bases from J, with 14 bases between. Germline-derived CDR1 and CDR2 are LNHDA and SQIVND (reference sequence). The CDR3 spans 14 residues. Here the CDR3 reads CASRKGGDAGELFF. CDR3 nucleotide sequence: TGTGCCAGTAGAAAAGGGGGGGATGCCGGGGAGCTGTTTTTT.

V is TRBV10-3 and J is TRBJ1-2; 8 positions match TRBD1. This CDR3 is built from 15 residues. J gave up 0 bases and V 6 bases, and 6 bases lay outside the gene matches. Germline CDR1 ENHRY, CDR2 SYGVKD. CDR3 sequence reads: CAIRQGEEANYGYTF. For the CDR3, the DNA is TGTGCCATCAGACAGGGGGAAGAGGCTAACTATGGCTACACCTTC.

The chain is built from TRBV27 and TRBJ1-2; D might be TRBD1 (5 bases). V lost 4 bases, J lost 4 bases, and 13 bases lay in between. The CDR3 totals 14 residues. CDR1 is MNHEY, CDR2 SMNVEV, per germline (reference sequence). CDR3 in DNA: TGTGCCAGCAGTTCGGGGGGAGGGGTCTATGGCTACACCTTC. Its protein product is CASSSGGGVYGYTF.

V gene TRBV5-4 combines with J gene TRBJ2-5, with 9 bases aligning to TRBD2. CDR3 length equals 16 residues. V dropped 1 base and J dropped 2; count of bases not matched to a gene: 6. Germline lookup yields CDR1 SGHNT and CDR2 YYREEE (reference sequence). The CDR3 loop reads CASSLYWAGGQETQYF. Here the CDR3 DNA reads TGTGCCAGCAGCTTGTATTGGGCGGGGGGGCAAGAGACCCAGTACTTC.

The chain couples TRBV5-6 to TRBJ1-2, with 10 positions matching TRBD1. Germline-derived CDR1 and CDR2 are SGHDT and YYEEEE. Germline trimming cut 4 bases from V and 4 bases from J; bases unmatched to any gene: 7. This CDR3 region has 15 residues. CDR3 in DNA: TGTGCCAGCAGCCCCCGGGACAGGGGTTTCTATGGCTACACCTTC. This codes for CASSPRDRGFYGYTF.

The chain joins TRBV27 to TRBJ1-2; perhaps TRBD1 as D (5 bases). V was cut by 6 bases and J by 4 bases, with 6 bases left in between. Germline loops: CDR1 MNHEY, CDR2 SMNVEV (reference sequence). The CDR3 is 11 residues long. CDR3 nucleotides: TGTGCCAGCAGCCAGGGCTATGGCTACACCTTC. This sequence encodes CASSQGYGYTF.

This chain links TRBV4-2 with TRBJ2-1; no clear D gene. In germline, CDR1 is LGHNA, CDR2 YNFKEQ. There are 17 residues in the CDR3. Trimming stripped 0 bases from V and 9 bases from J, with 21 bases between. The CDR3 loop is CASSQDLGVTPVLEQFF. In DNA form, the CDR3 reads TGTGCCAGCAGCCAAGACCTTGGGGTGACCCCCGTTCTTGAGCAGTTCTTC.

The V and J genes are TRBV2 and TRBJ2-7, with 9 positions matching TRBD1. J gave up 3 bases and V 2 bases, and 8 bases lay outside the gene matches. The length of the CDR3 is 16 residues. The germline CDR1 and CDR2 sequences are SNHLY and FYNNEI. In nucleotides, the CDR3 is TGTGCCAGCAGTGAATCTAGGGGACAGGGTGTCTACGAGCAGTACTTC. It translates to CASSESRGQGVYEQYF.

The chain joins TRBV6-5 to TRBJ2-3, with unresolved D. The germline gives CDR1 MNHEY, CDR2 SVGAGI. V shed 0 bases and J shed 6 bases, with 13 bases lying between them. This CDR3 has 15 amino acids. This chain's CDR3 is CASSYSTHGRDTQYF. DNA of the CDR3: TGTGCCAGCAGTTACTCGACGCATGGAAGGGATACGCAGTATTTT.

The rearrangement links TRBV5-1 to TRBJ1-2; maybe TRBD1 (6 bases). This CDR3 has 14 amino acids. Looked up from germline, CDR1 is SGHRS and CDR2 is YFSETQ. The V end lost 0 bases, the J end lost 7 bases, and 13 bases lay between the germline ends. The CDR3 sequence: CASSLGAGAGGYTF. The CDR3 coding sequence is TGCGCCAGCAGCTTGGGGGCAGGGGCTGGTGGCTACACCTTC.

The V gene is TRBV7-8, the J gene TRBJ2-1; 7 bases agree with TRBD1. V was pared by 5 bases and J by 0 bases, with 1 base of the junction left unmatched. The germline V gene encodes CDR1 SGHVS and CDR2 FQNEAQ. The CDR3 extends over 14 amino acids. The CDR3 is CASSRDSSYNEQFF. DNA of the CDR3: TGTGCCAGCAGCCGGGACAGCTCCTACAATGAGCAGTTCTTC.

V usage is TRBV6-1 and J usage is TRBJ2-3; D perhaps matches TRBD2 (7 bases). Germline-derived CDR1 and CDR2 are MNHNS and SASEGT. V was trimmed by 3 bases and J by 1 base, leaving 11 bases between them. The CDR3 consists of 15 residues. This CDR3 reads CASSDRGARTDTQYF. CDR3 DNA: TGTGCCAGCAGTGACCGGGGGGCCCGCACAGATACGCAGTATTTT.

V and J are TRBV27 and TRBJ2-2; 9 bases align to TRBD2. CDR3 length equals 15 residues. Trimming took 4 bases from V and 7 from J; bases not matched to a gene: 7. The germline CDR1 and CDR2 sequences are MNHEY and SMNVEV (reference sequence). The CDR3 DNA sequence: TGTGCCAGCAGTTCCTCTAGCGGGGCGATCGGGGAGCTGTTTTTT. Protein sequence: CASSSSSGAIGELFF.

The chain is built from TRBV20-1 and TRBJ1-1; D is uncertain. CDR1 and CDR2 from the germline V gene are DFQATT and SNEGSKA (reference sequence). The CDR3 length is 11 residues. V was clipped by 5 bases and J by 1 base, with 5 bases between them. CDR3 DNA: TGCAGTGCTTTCACGAACACTGAAGCTTTCTTT. Translated, it gives CSAFTNTEAFF.

This chain uses TRBV7-2 with TRBJ2-7; unclear D gene. Trimming left V 8 bases short and J 1 base short, with 12 bases between. The germline V gene has CDR1 SGHTA and CDR2 FQGNSA. The CDR3 extends over 13 amino acids. The CDR3 reads CASGGQMSYEQYF. The CDR3 DNA follows: TGTGCCAGCGGCGGCCAGATGTCCTACGAGCAGTACTTC.

The gene calls are TRBV10-3 and TRBJ1-1; D remains unclear. The CDR3 consists of 14 residues. Trimming cost V 2 bases and J 2 bases, with 9 bases left between them. Germline CDR1 ENHRY, CDR2 SYGVKD. DNA of the CDR3: TGTGCCATCAGTGAGCAAATTTTAAACACTGAAGCTTTCTTT. Encoded protein: CAISEQILNTEAFF.